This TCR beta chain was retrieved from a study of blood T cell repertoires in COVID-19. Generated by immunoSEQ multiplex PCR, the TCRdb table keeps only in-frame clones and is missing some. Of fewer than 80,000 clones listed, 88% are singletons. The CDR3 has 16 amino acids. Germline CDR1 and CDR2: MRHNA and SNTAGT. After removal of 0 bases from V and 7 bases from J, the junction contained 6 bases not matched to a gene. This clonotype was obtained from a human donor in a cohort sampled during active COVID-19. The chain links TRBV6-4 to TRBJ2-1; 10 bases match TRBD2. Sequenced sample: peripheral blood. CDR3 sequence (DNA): TGTGCCAGCAGTGACTCGGGGCTAGCGGGAGTGAATGAGCAGTTCTTC. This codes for CASSDSGLAGVNEQFF.